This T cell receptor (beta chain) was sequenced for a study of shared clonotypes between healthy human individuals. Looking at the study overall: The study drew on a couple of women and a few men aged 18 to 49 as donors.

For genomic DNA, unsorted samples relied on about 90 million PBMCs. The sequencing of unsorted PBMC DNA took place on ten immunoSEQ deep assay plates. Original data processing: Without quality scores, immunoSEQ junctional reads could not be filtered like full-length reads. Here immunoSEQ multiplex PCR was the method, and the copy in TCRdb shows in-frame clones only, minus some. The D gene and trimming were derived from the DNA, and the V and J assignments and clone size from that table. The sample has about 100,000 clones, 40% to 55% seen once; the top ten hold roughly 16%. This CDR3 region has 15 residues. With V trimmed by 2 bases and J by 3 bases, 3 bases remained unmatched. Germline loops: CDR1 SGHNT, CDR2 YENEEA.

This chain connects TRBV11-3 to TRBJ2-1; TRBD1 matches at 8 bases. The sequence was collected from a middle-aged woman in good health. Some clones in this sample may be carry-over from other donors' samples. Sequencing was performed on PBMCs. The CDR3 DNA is TGTGCCAGCAGCTTAACAGGGGGTTACTACAATGAGCAGTTCTTC. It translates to CASSLTGGYYNEQFF.